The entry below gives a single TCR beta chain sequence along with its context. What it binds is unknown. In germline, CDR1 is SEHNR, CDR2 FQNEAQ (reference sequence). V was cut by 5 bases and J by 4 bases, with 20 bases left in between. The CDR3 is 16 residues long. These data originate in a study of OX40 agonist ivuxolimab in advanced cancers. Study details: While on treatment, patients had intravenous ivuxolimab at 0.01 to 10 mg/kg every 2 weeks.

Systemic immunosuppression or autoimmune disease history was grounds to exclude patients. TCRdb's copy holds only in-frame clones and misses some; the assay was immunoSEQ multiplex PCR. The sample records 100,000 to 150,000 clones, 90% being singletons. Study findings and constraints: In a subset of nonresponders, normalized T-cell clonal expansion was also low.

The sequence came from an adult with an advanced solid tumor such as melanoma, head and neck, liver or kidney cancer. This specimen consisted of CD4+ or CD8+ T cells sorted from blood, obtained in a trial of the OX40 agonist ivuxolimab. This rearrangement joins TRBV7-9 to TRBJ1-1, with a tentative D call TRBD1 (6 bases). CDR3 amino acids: CASSKALQGSGTEAFF. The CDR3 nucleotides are TGTGCCAGCAGCAAAGCATTACAGGGTAGCGGCACTGAAGCTTTCTTT.